Listed below are T cell receptor beta chains from one sample, sequenced in a study of neurological immune-mediated disorders. TCRdb reprocessed the 5' RACE reads with MiXCR, giving one entry per CDR3 protein. Of about 59,000 distinct CDR3 sequences in the sample, nearly 25% were seen once. Specimen: PBMCs. These receptors were collected from a man aged 55 to 70 with HTLV-1-associated myelopathy (HAM/TSP). Each CDR3 is given with its conserved first and last residue. A D gene is named only where the DNA matches it firmly. Expanded clones get a size class; other rows say once, few or many, or leave the size out.

J gene: TRBJ2-7
D gene: .
V gene: TRBV29-1
clone size: many
CDR3 DNA: TGCAGCGTCCCCGGGACGGGGATCGCCGAGCAGTACTTC
CDR3 protein: CSVPGTGIAEQYF

J gene: TRBJ1-1
D gene: .
V gene: TRBV29-1
clone size: few
CDR3 DNA: TGCAGCGTTGCGCGGGGTTCTGAAGCTTTCTTT
CDR3 protein: CSVARGSEAFF

J gene: TRBJ1-4
D gene: TRBD1
V gene: TRBV5-1
clone size: few
CDR3 DNA: TGCGCCAGCAGCTTGGGTTACAGGGGAAAGCGTGAAAAACTGTTTTTT
CDR3 protein: CASSLGYRGKREKLFF

J gene: TRBJ2-1
D gene: TRBD2
V gene: TRBV18
clone size: .
CDR3 DNA: TGTGCCAGCTCGCTCGGGAGGACTAGCGGAGACTACAATGAGCAGTTCTTC
CDR3 protein: CASSLGRTSGDYNEQFF

J gene: TRBJ2-1
D gene: .
V gene: TRBV5-1
clone size: few
CDR3 DNA: TGCGCCAGCAGGCCCATACAGGGCGATGAGCAGTTCTTC
CDR3 protein: CASRPIQGDEQFF

J gene: TRBJ1-1
D gene: TRBD1
V gene: TRBV29-1
clone size: many
CDR3 DNA: TGCAGCGGTAGCCGGGACAGGGCTGCTGAAGCTTTCTTT
CDR3 protein: CSGSRDRAAEAFF

J gene: TRBJ2-3
D gene: TRBD2
V gene: TRBV7-9
clone size: once
CDR3 DNA: TGTGCCAGCAGCTCCACCACCAGCGGGAATACGCAGTATTTT
CDR3 protein: CASSSTTSGNTQYF

J gene: TRBJ2-2
D gene: .
V gene: TRBV4-1
clone size: few
CDR3 DNA: TGCGCCAGCAGCCAAGATCTCCCAGGGCTGGCCGGGGAGCTGTTTTTT
CDR3 protein: CASSQDLPGLAGELFF

J gene: TRBJ1-1
D gene: .
V gene: TRBV6-6
clone size: few
CDR3 DNA: TGTGCCAGCAGTCAGAGACGCGAGGCTGAAGCTTTCTTT
CDR3 protein: CASSQRREAEAFF

J gene: TRBJ1-1
D gene: .
V gene: TRBV7-8
clone size: medium-sized
CDR3 DNA: TGTGCCAGCAGCTTAGGGACAGCCAACACTGAAGCTTTCTTT
CDR3 protein: CASSLGTANTEAFF

J gene: TRBJ1-3
D gene: .
V gene: TRBV28
clone size: many
CDR3 DNA: TGTGCCAGCACCTCGGCAAGGGACACCATATATTTT
CDR3 protein: CASTSARDTIYF

J gene: TRBJ1-6
D gene: TRBD1
V gene: TRBV20-1
clone size: .
CDR3 DNA: TGCAGTGCTAGTCCGGGACAGTATCGCTCACCCCTCCACTTT
CDR3 protein: CSASPGQYRSPLHF

J gene: TRBJ2-3
D gene: .
V gene: TRBV10-1
clone size: few
CDR3 DNA: TGCGCCACCACGGATAGCACAGATACGCAGTATTTT
CDR3 protein: CATTDSTDTQYF

J gene: TRBJ1-1
D gene: .
V gene: TRBV5-1
clone size: many
CDR3 DNA: TGCGCCAGCAGCTTGCAGGGGTGGGTCAACACTGAAGCTTTCTTT
CDR3 protein: CASSLQGWVNTEAFF

J gene: TRBJ2-1
D gene: .
V gene: TRBV9
clone size: many
CDR3 DNA: TGTGCCAGCAGCGCGGGGGGACAGCGGTACAATGAGCAGTTCTTC
CDR3 protein: CASSAGGQRYNEQFF

J gene: TRBJ2-4
D gene: TRBD1
V gene: TRBV10-3
clone size: many
CDR3 DNA: TGTGTCATCAGTACGGGACAGCTAAACATTCAGTACTTC
CDR3 protein: CVISTGQLNIQYF

J gene: TRBJ1-1
D gene: TRBD1
V gene: TRBV5-1
clone size: .
CDR3 DNA: TGCGCCAGCAGAACAGGACAGGGGACTTTAAGGAACACTGAAGCTTTCTTT
CDR3 protein: CASRTGQGTLRNTEAFF

J gene: TRBJ2-3
D gene: TRBD1
V gene: TRBV5-1
clone size: few
CDR3 DNA: TGCGCCAGCAGCTTGGCGGGACAGGTCGCAGATACGCAGTATTTT
CDR3 protein: CASSLAGQVADTQYF

J gene: TRBJ2-1
D gene: TRBD1
V gene: TRBV9
clone size: .
CDR3 DNA: TGTGCCAGCGCTAGGGGACAGGGATACAATGAGCAGTTCTTC
CDR3 protein: CASARGQGYNEQFF

J gene: TRBJ2-3
D gene: TRBD1
V gene: TRBV20-1
clone size: many
CDR3 DNA: TGCAGTGCTAGAGATGAGACAGGGGGCAACGACACAGATACGCAGTATTTT
CDR3 protein: CSARDETGGNDTDTQYF

J gene: TRBJ2-5
D gene: TRBD2
V gene: TRBV5-1
clone size: many
CDR3 DNA: TGCGCCAGCAGTCAGGGACTAGTCTTTGAGACCCAGTACTTC
CDR3 protein: CASSQGLVFETQYF

J gene: TRBJ2-3
D gene: .
V gene: TRBV5-1
clone size: many
CDR3 DNA: TGCGCCAGCAGCTCTTCCGGGACTCCCAACACAGATACGCAGTATTTT
CDR3 protein: CASSSSGTPNTDTQYF

J gene: TRBJ1-1
D gene: TRBD1
V gene: TRBV5-6
clone size: many
CDR3 DNA: TGTGCCAGCAGCTTAGACAGGGGGCTCATGAACACTGAAGCTTTCTTT
CDR3 protein: CASSLDRGLMNTEAFF

J gene: TRBJ2-1
D gene: TRBD1
V gene: TRBV9
clone size: many
CDR3 DNA: TGTGCCAGCAGCGTAGGACAGGGAACGTACAATGAGCAGTTCTTC
CDR3 protein: CASSVGQGTYNEQFF

J gene: TRBJ2-3
D gene: .
V gene: TRBV5-1
clone size: many
CDR3 DNA: TGCGCCAGCCGATCAGGGACCCATAGCACAGATACGCAGTATTTT
CDR3 protein: CASRSGTHSTDTQYF